The sequence of this T cell receptor (beta chain) was determined in a study of control samples from healthy donors and cancer patients. Libraries were prepared by immunoSEQ multiplex PCR; TCRdb keeps only in-frame clonotypes and omits some of them. The sample contains 130,000 or so clones, about 88% of which appear only once. The CDR3 contains 12 residues. Trimming stripped 5 bases from V and 6 bases from J, with 8 bases between. The sequenced sample consisted of blood. V gene TRBV12-3 or TRBV12-4 combines with J gene TRBJ2-1; D unclear. The receptor's source is a man between 50 and 59 years old in good health. The CDR3 coding sequence is TGTGCCAGCAGTGCTAGGGTCAATGAGCAGTTCTTC. Translation: CASSARVNEQFF.